The next 13 T cell receptor beta chains were all read from a single sample in a study of response to subunit inactivated influenza vaccine. TCRdb used MiXCR to reprocess the RT-PCR reads, holding one entry per CDR3 protein. The data show some 640,000 distinct CDR3 sequences, approximately 15% seen once. The specimen was PBMCs from blood, collected 14 to 15 days before vaccination. The receptors were gathered from a middle-aged man who received an inactivated influenza vaccine.

V is TRBV12-3 or TRBV12-4 and J is TRBJ1-3; the D is unclear. V was pared by 4 bases and J by 0 bases, with 13 bases between. The CDR3 is 16 residues long. The CDR3: CASSSPSFRSGNTIYF. The CDR3 DNA is TGTGCCAGCAGTTCCCCATCGTTCCGCTCTGGAAACACCATATATTTT.

The gene calls are TRBV14 and TRBJ2-5; 7 nucleotides line up with TRBD2. This CDR3 has 15 amino acids. CDR1 and CDR2 from the germline V gene are SGHDN and FVKESK. The junction had 4 bases not matched to a gene; V was cut back by 1 base and J by 2 bases. The CDR3 sequence is CASSQVRGSQETQYF. As DNA, the CDR3 is TGTGCCAGCAGCCAAGTGCGGGGGTCTCAAGAGACCCAGTACTTC.

This clonotype occurred a few times. Mismatch with germline at one junction end may stem from a read error. The V call is TRBV20-1, the J call TRBJ2-7; TRBD1 agrees at 8 bases. Looked up from germline, CDR1 is DFQATT and CDR2 is SNEGSKA (reference sequence). CDR3 length: 17 residues. The CDR3 nucleotides read TGCTGTGCTAGTTTTCCGGTGGACAGGGAGGAGACCTACGAGCAGTACTTC. Its protein is CCASFPVDREETYEQYF.

The rearrangement uses TRBV5-6 and TRBJ2-5; D might be TRBD1 or TRBD2, each matching 5 bases. CDR3 length equals 14 residues. Germline V lookup: CDR1 SGHDT, CDR2 YYEEEE. V lost 4 bases and J lost 5, with 15 bases in between. The CDR3 is CASSARDQRETQYF. The DNA for the CDR3 is TGTGCCAGCAGCGCCCGGGACCAAAGGGAGACCCAGTACTTC.

This clonotype was recorded a few times. The V and J genes are TRBV5-1 and TRBJ1-1; no reliable D call. This CDR3 comprises 15 residues. V lost 4 bases and J 0 bases, leaving 13 bases between the germline ends. The germline CDR1 and CDR2 sequences are SGHRS and YFSETQ. Here the CDR3 reads CASSPSATMNTEAFF. DNA of the CDR3: TGCGCCAGCAGCCCTTCGGCAACCATGAACACTGAAGCTTTCTTT.

This clonotype has just a few counts. The V call is TRBV6-1, the J call TRBJ2-1; no firm D call. CDR3 length: 15 amino acids. V lost 8 bases to trimming and J lost 1 base, with 15 bases between them. Germline lookup yields CDR1 MNHNS and CDR2 SASEGT. The CDR3 sequence: CASARAGRSYNEQFF. The CDR3 DNA sequence: TGTGCCAGCGCCCGAGCTGGAAGGTCCTACAATGAGCAGTTCTTC.

This chain links TRBV7-9 with TRBJ2-3; D is undetermined. CDR3 length equals 15 residues. The V end was cut by 6 bases, the J end by 0 bases, with 13 bases between. Per the germline V gene, CDR1 is SEHNR and CDR2 is FQNEAQ (reference sequence). The CDR3 is CASSPGGTSTDTQYF. CDR3 coding DNA: TGTGCCAGCAGTCCGGGCGGTACTAGCACAGATACGCAGTATTTT.

This clonotype has just a few counts. The rearrangement joins TRBV20-1 to TRBJ2-1; 8 bases match TRBD1. Germline V gene data show CDR1 as DFQATT and CDR2 as SNEGSKA (reference sequence). The length of the CDR3 is 17 residues. V lost 0 bases to trimming and J lost 0 bases; unmatched junction nucleotides: 7. The CDR3 loop reads CSARDLDRESSYNEQFF. The CDR3 DNA follows: TGCAGTGCTAGAGATCTGGACAGGGAGAGCTCCTACAATGAGCAGTTCTTC.

The chain recombines TRBV6-2 or TRBV6-3 with TRBJ2-7; TRBD2 agrees at 11 bases. The CDR3 spans 13 residues. Trimming at V came to 6 bases and at J to 5 bases, leaving 3 bases not matched to a gene. Per germline, CDR1 MNHEY and CDR2 SVGEGT. The chain's CDR3 is CASRTSGVNEQYF. The CDR3 DNA is TGTGCCAGCAGGACTAGCGGGGTGAACGAGCAGTACTTC.

This sequence joins TRBV20-1 and TRBJ2-5; 10 bases align to TRBD1. The J segment lost 6 bases and the V segment lost 5 bases, leaving 12 bases of the junction unmatched. The CDR3 extends over 15 amino acids. Germline V gives CDR1 DFQATT, CDR2 SNEGSKA (reference sequence). The CDR3 nucleotides read TGCAGTGCTCTCGTGGGGGACAGGGGATGGCAGACCCAGTACTTC. Amino acid sequence: CSALVGDRGWQTQYF.

This clonotype was detected ten times or more. The chain uses TRBV20-1 and TRBJ2-7; TRBD2 might be the D (6 bases). This CDR3 has 14 residues. V dropped 5 bases and J dropped 2 bases, with 16 bases sitting between them. Germline loops: CDR1 DFQATT, CDR2 SNEGSKA (reference sequence). DNA for the CDR3: TGCAGTGCTTCTCCTCCCACGGGGGCCTACGAGCAGTACTTC. It translates to CSASPPTGAYEQYF.

The chain is built from TRBV6-2 or TRBV6-3 and TRBJ2-2, with TRBD2 matching 8 bases. The CDR3 runs to 15 residues. V lost 0 bases and J lost 6; bases outside the gene matches: 3. Looked up from germline, CDR1 is MNHEY and CDR2 is SVGEGT. CDR3 DNA sequence: TGTGCCAGCAGTTACTCCATCGGGGGGGCCGGGGAGCTGTTTTTT. This gives the protein CASSYSIGGAGELFF.

J is TRBJ1-2 and V is TRBV2; 7 bases map to TRBD1. The CDR3 totals 13 residues. The V gene's germline CDR1 is SNHLY and CDR2 FYNNEI. The V segment lost 9 bases and the J segment 4 bases; nucleotides outside the gene matches: 8. The chain's CDR3 is CASCKGASYGYTF. In DNA, the CDR3 is TGTGCCAGTTGCAAGGGGGCCTCCTATGGCTACACCTTC. Supplemented by reference TRBV2 and TRBJ1-2, the full variable domain reads EPEVTQTPSHQVTQMGQEVILRCVPISNHLYFYWYRQILGQKVEFLVSFYNNEISEKSEIFDDQFSVERPDGSNFTLKIRSTKLEDSAMYFCASCKGASYGYTFGSGTRLTVV.